This T cell receptor beta chain came from a study of OX40 agonist ivuxolimab in advanced cancers. Across the whole study: Participants, around 80% male, averaged roughly 59 years of age, ranging from roughly 23 to 80.

The protocol was immunoSEQ multiplex PCR, while the TCRdb copy is restricted to in-frame clones and leaves out a portion. Of about 62,000 clones in the sample, around 85% were seen once. CDR1 is SGHRS, CDR2 YFSETQ, per germline. The CDR3 extends over 16 amino acids. The V and J ends lost 0 bases and 3 bases respectively, with 14 bases between them. V gene TRBV5-1 combines with J gene TRBJ2-3, with D maybe TRBD2 (6 bases). The sample consisted of CD4+ or CD8+ T cells sorted from blood, taken in a trial of the OX40 agonist ivuxolimab. The receptor's source is an adult with an advanced solid tumor such as melanoma, head and neck, liver or kidney cancer. The DNA of the CDR3 is TGCGCCAGCAGCTTGGCACCTTTGGGGGGTACAGATACGCAGTATTTT. The encoded protein is CASSLAPLGGTDTQYF.